A selection of T cell receptor beta chains follows, all from one sample in a study of T cells in Graves' hyperthyroidism and ophthalmopathy. One entry per CDR3 protein results from TCRdb running MiXCR on the multiplex PCR reads. The sample contains about 400,000 distinct CDR3 sequences, about 15% of which appear only once. Sequencing used blood. The origin of the receptors is a woman aged 25-40 years with Graves' hyperthyroidism. Both conserved end residues are part of each CDR3. D genes are given only for firm matches. Rows give clone size only sometimes, using once, few, many, or a class for an expanded clone.

abundance: few; j_gene: TRBJ1-6; v_gene: TRBV7-2; d_gene: -; len: 16; CDR3nt: TGTGCCAGCAGCTCGAGGGGTTCGGGGGTTCGGTCACCCCTCCACTTT; CDR3aa: CASSSRGSGVRSPLHF
abundance: -; j_gene: TRBJ1-2; v_gene: TRBV30; d_gene: -; len: 13; CDR3nt: TGTGCCTGGAGTGTTTCTGGCAACTATGGCTACACCTTC; CDR3aa: CAWSVSGNYGYTF
abundance: many; j_gene: TRBJ2-7; v_gene: TRBV28; d_gene: -; len: 16; CDR3nt: TGTGCCAGCACCGGGTCGGGATGGGGCCACGGGAACGAGCAGTACTTC; CDR3aa: CASTGSGWGHGNEQYF
abundance: few; j_gene: TRBJ2-7; v_gene: TRBV4-2; d_gene: TRBD2; len: 18; CDR3nt: TGTGCCAGCAGCCAAGATGATAGCGGGGCCACTAGTGCCTCCGAGCAGTACTTC; CDR3aa: CASSQDDSGATSASEQYF
abundance: many; j_gene: TRBJ2-1; v_gene: TRBV12-3/TRBV12-4; d_gene: TRBD1; len: 13; CDR3nt: TGTGCCAGCAGCCCCGGGACAGGGGGTGAGCAGTTCTTC; CDR3aa: CASSPGTGGEQFF
abundance: -; j_gene: TRBJ2-1; v_gene: TRBV27; d_gene: -; len: 14; CDR3nt: TGTGCCAGCAGGAGCGTGTCCTTCTACAATGAGCAGTTCTTC; CDR3aa: CASRSVSFYNEQFF
abundance: many; j_gene: TRBJ2-5; v_gene: TRBV28; d_gene: -; len: 12; CDR3nt: TGTGCCACGTGGGAGAATAGGGAGACCCAGTACTTC; CDR3aa: CATWENRETQYF
abundance: few; j_gene: TRBJ1-1; v_gene: TRBV5-1; d_gene: TRBD1; len: 15; CDR3nt: TGCGCCAGCAGCCCGGCAGGGGGTATGAACACTGAAGCTTTCTTT; CDR3aa: CASSPAGGMNTEAFF
abundance: many; j_gene: TRBJ1-1; v_gene: TRBV20-1; d_gene: -; len: 14; CDR3nt: TGCAGTGCTAGAAGGGTCCAGGGGAACACTGAAGCTTTCTTT; CDR3aa: CSARRVQGNTEAFF
abundance: -; j_gene: TRBJ2-1; v_gene: TRBV2; d_gene: TRBD1; len: 15; CDR3nt: TGTGCCAGCAGTCTCCGGGACAGGGGTTGCAATGAGCAGTTCTTC; CDR3aa: CASSLRDRGCNEQFF
abundance: many; j_gene: TRBJ2-5; v_gene: TRBV7-2; d_gene: -; len: 16; CDR3nt: TGTGCCAGCAGCTTATCCGGGTCCCCAGGCCAAGAGACCCAGTACTTC; CDR3aa: CASSLSGSPGQETQYF
abundance: many; j_gene: TRBJ2-3; v_gene: TRBV11-2; d_gene: -; len: 17; CDR3nt: TGTGCCAGCAGCTTTTCGGGGACTGGCGGGATCACAGATACGCAGTATTTT; CDR3aa: CASSFSGTGGITDTQYF
abundance: -; j_gene: TRBJ2-5; v_gene: TRBV20-1; d_gene: -; len: 16; CDR3nt: TGCAGTGCCAGAGCTACATCGGGGTTGGGTAAAGAGACCCAGTACTTC; CDR3aa: CSARATSGLGKETQYF
abundance: many; j_gene: TRBJ2-5; v_gene: TRBV20-1; d_gene: TRBD2; len: 17; CDR3nt: TGCAGTGCTAGAGGGATGGGCGGGGGAGGGGTCCAAGAGACCCAGTACTTC; CDR3aa: CSARGMGGGGVQETQYF
abundance: few; j_gene: TRBJ2-1; v_gene: TRBV7-3; d_gene: -; len: 12; CDR3nt: TGTGCCAGCAGCTTTCGAGGGACAGAGCAGTTCTTC; CDR3aa: CASSFRGTEQFF
abundance: -; j_gene: TRBJ1-1; v_gene: TRBV6-1; d_gene: -; len: 13; CDR3nt: TGTGCCAGTCGTAGGACCATGAACACTGAAGCTTTCTTT; CDR3aa: CASRRTMNTEAFF
abundance: few; j_gene: TRBJ1-5; v_gene: TRBV27; d_gene: -; len: 14; CDR3nt: TGTGCCAGCAGTTTAGGGCGGAGGGTCGGGCCCCAGCATTTT; CDR3aa: CASSLGRRVGPQHF
abundance: few; j_gene: TRBJ2-1; v_gene: TRBV27; d_gene: TRBD2; len: 16; CDR3nt: TGTGCCAGCAGTTACCTACTAGCGGGAGTACTCAATGAGCAGTTCTTC; CDR3aa: CASSYLLAGVLNEQFF
abundance: -; j_gene: TRBJ2-3; v_gene: TRBV19; d_gene: TRBD2; len: 16; CDR3nt: TGTGCCAGTAGTATATGGGGGACTAGCGGGAGAGGTACGCAGTATTTT; CDR3aa: CASSIWGTSGRGTQYF
abundance: few; j_gene: TRBJ1-6; v_gene: TRBV18; d_gene: -; len: 16; CDR3nt: TGTGCCAGCTCACTAAAAACAGGCCTCAATAATTCACCCCTCCACTTT; CDR3aa: CASSLKTGLNNSPLHF
abundance: many; j_gene: TRBJ1-2; v_gene: TRBV3-1; d_gene: -; len: 14; CDR3nt: TGTGCCAGCAGCCATCGCAGGGGAAACTATGGCTACACCTTC; CDR3aa: CASSHRRGNYGYTF
abundance: many; j_gene: TRBJ2-1; v_gene: TRBV9; d_gene: -; len: 13; CDR3nt: TGTGCCAGCAGCGTAGTCGGCCCAGTTGAGCAGTTCTTC; CDR3aa: CASSVVGPVEQFF
abundance: many; j_gene: TRBJ1-1; v_gene: TRBV27; d_gene: -; len: 13; CDR3nt: TGTGCCAGCAGTTTATCGAGGTACACTGAAGCTTTCTTT; CDR3aa: CASSLSRYTEAFF
abundance: few; j_gene: TRBJ2-1; v_gene: TRBV15; d_gene: TRBD1; len: 13; CDR3nt: TGTGCCACCAGCGGGGGGCCAGGGGGCGAGCAGTTCTTC; CDR3aa: CATSGGPGGEQFF
abundance: -; j_gene: TRBJ2-7; v_gene: TRBV3-1; d_gene: TRBD2; len: 15; CDR3nt: TGTGCCAGCAGCCAAGACCCTAGCGGGAGGGGCGAGCAGTACTTC; CDR3aa: CASSQDPSGRGEQYF
abundance: -; j_gene: TRBJ2-5; v_gene: TRBV6-1; d_gene: TRBD2; len: 17; CDR3nt: TGTGCCAGCAGCCTCTTTACTAGCGGGAGCTCCGAGGAGACCCAGTACTTC; CDR3aa: CASSLFTSGSSEETQYF
abundance: many; j_gene: TRBJ1-1; v_gene: TRBV30; d_gene: -; len: 12; CDR3nt: TGTGCCTGCGGGACGTGGAACACTGAAGCTTTCTTT; CDR3aa: CACGTWNTEAFF
abundance: -; j_gene: TRBJ1-2; v_gene: TRBV28; d_gene: -; len: 12; CDR3nt: TGTGCCAGCTCGGGTACGAGGTATGGCTACACCTTC; CDR3aa: CASSGTRYGYTF
abundance: many; j_gene: TRBJ2-2; v_gene: TRBV3-1; d_gene: TRBD1; len: 13; CDR3nt: TGTGCCAGCAGGGGACAGGGCACCGGGGAGCTGTTTTTT; CDR3aa: CASRGQGTGELFF
abundance: many; j_gene: TRBJ2-1; v_gene: TRBV11-2; d_gene: -; len: 12; CDR3nt: TGTGCCAGCACCCTACGCGCCGGTGAGCAGTTCTTC; CDR3aa: CASTLRAGEQFF
abundance: many; j_gene: TRBJ2-1; v_gene: TRBV6-2/TRBV6-3; d_gene: TRBD2; len: 15; CDR3nt: TGTGCCAGCAGTTCCCCAGCGGGAGGGCCGGAGGAGCAGTTCTTC; CDR3aa: CASSSPAGGPEEQFF
abundance: many; j_gene: TRBJ2-1; v_gene: TRBV10-3; d_gene: TRBD2; len: 13; CDR3nt: TGTGCCAGCGGACTAGCGGGAGCCAATGAGCAGTTCTTC; CDR3aa: CASGLAGANEQFF
abundance: many; j_gene: TRBJ2-1; v_gene: TRBV18; d_gene: TRBD1; len: 15; CDR3nt: TGTGCCAGCTCACCACGGGACAGGGGGCGGAATGAGCAGTTCTTC; CDR3aa: CASSPRDRGRNEQFF
abundance: -; j_gene: TRBJ2-3; v_gene: TRBV12-3/TRBV12-4; d_gene: -; len: 15; CDR3nt: TGTGCCAGCAGTTCGGGGGACAGTCCCGGAGATACGCAGTATTTT; CDR3aa: CASSSGDSPGDTQYF
abundance: -; j_gene: TRBJ1-3; v_gene: TRBV7-2; d_gene: -; len: 16; CDR3nt: TGTGCCAGCAACATGGGGGGACGGACCTCTGGAAACACCATATATTTT; CDR3aa: CASNMGGRTSGNTIYF
abundance: -; j_gene: TRBJ1-6; v_gene: TRBV5-1; d_gene: -; len: 13; CDR3nt: TGCGCCAGCGCGGTGGGGGGTAGCTCACCCCTCCACTTT; CDR3aa: CASAVGGSSPLHF
abundance: many; j_gene: TRBJ2-7; v_gene: TRBV20-1; d_gene: -; len: 14; CDR3nt: TGCAGTGCCTCCCAAAACGGGAACCTTTACGAGCAGTACTTC; CDR3aa: CSASQNGNLYEQYF
abundance: few; j_gene: TRBJ1-3; v_gene: TRBV14; d_gene: TRBD1; len: 22; CDR3nt: TGTGCCAGCAGCCCCCGCTTGGTCGGGACAGGGTTAGCCGGGGACTCTGGAAACACCATATATTTT; CDR3aa: CASSPRLVGTGLAGDSGNTIYF
abundance: many; j_gene: TRBJ1-2; v_gene: TRBV2; d_gene: TRBD1; len: 13; CDR3nt: TGTGCCAGCAGACCAGGGACAGGGAGCGGCTACACCTTC; CDR3aa: CASRPGTGSGYTF